The T cell receptor (beta chain) described here comes from a study of T cells in Graves' hyperthyroidism and ophthalmopathy. The source material, RNA transcripts, was used to amplify TCR beta CDR3 regions. RT-PCR in the first round (using the HTBI primer set) targeted the TCR CDR3. TCRdb called the multiplex PCR reads again in MiXCR, with one record for every CDR3 protein. The top ten hold over 8% of the sample, which has hundreds of thousands of distinct CDR3 sequences, roughly 37% seen once. The CDR3 loop spans 13 amino acids. Trimming pared 4 bases from V and 3 bases from J, leaving 12 bases between. The germline CDR1 and CDR2 sequences are DFQATT and SNEGSKA (reference sequence). Worth noting for this clonotype: A much larger clone lies one base from this, so it may be a read error.

In making diagnoses, clinical symptoms, serum thyroxine and TRAb, thyroid ultrasound and orbital computed tomography were all used. The clonotype comes from a man in his late teens or twenties with Graves' hyperthyroidism. The sample consisted of blood. The chain recombines TRBV20-1 with TRBJ2-5, with D unresolved. As DNA, the CDR3 is TGCAGTGCTATGACCGGAAGGGAAGAGACCCAGTACTTC. Translated, it gives CSAMTGREETQYF.